This T cell receptor beta chain was documented in a study of cytomegalovirus exposure and HLA in healthy donors. Here immunoSEQ multiplex PCR was the method, and the copy in TCRdb shows in-frame clones only, minus some. Among roughly 150,000 clones listed, 85% were seen once. About this clone itself: Antigen: not known.

General study points: A list of 164 TCR beta chains associated with cytomegalovirus was given. TCR sequences were mostly rare, though some public TCRs occurred in many donors.

Germline V gene data show CDR1 as SGHRS and CDR2 as YFSETQ. The CDR3 consists of 16 residues. After removal of 5 bases from V and 0 bases from J, the junction contained 9 bases not matched to a gene. The rearrangement uses TRBV5-1 and TRBJ2-5; 8 bases are a match to TRBD2. This clonotype was sampled from a man under 40 in good health and CMV-seropositive. The sample comprised PBMCs. The CDR3 region is CASRGAGATYQETQYF. CDR3 nucleotide sequence: TGCGCCAGCAGGGGAGCGGGGGCCACGTACCAAGAGACCCAGTACTTC.